The TCR beta chain under discussion was sequenced for a study of blood T cell repertoires in COVID-19. Some clones are missing from TCRdb's copy, which holds only in-frame ones; the method was immunoSEQ multiplex PCR. The sample has over 150,000 clones, about 82% seen once; the top ten hold roughly 7%. The CDR3 has 15 residues. CDR1 is MNHEY and CDR2 is SVGAGI in the germline V gene. Trimming pared 5 bases from V and 4 bases from J, leaving 17 bases between. The rearrangement uses TRBV6-5 and TRBJ1-2, with D tentatively TRBD1 (6 bases). The receptor's source is a man in his fifties or sixties with active or convalescent COVID-19. The source material was peripheral blood. The CDR3 here is CASSPPGTKIYGYTF. CDR3 in DNA: TGTGCCAGCAGTCCCCCCGGGACAAAGATCTATGGCTACACCTTC.